The 26 T cell receptor beta chains below were found in one sample sequenced in a study of T cells after yellow fever vaccination. TCRdb fed the 5' RACE reads into MiXCR, producing one record per CDR3 protein. The table records 300,000 to 400,000 distinct CDR3 sequences, approximately 12% of them present only once. Sequenced here: CD4+ T cells sorted from PBMCs, sampled 15 days after the yellow fever booster vaccination. The receptor source for this set is a young man who received the YFV17D yellow fever vaccine.

This clonotype was found a few times. The rearrangement joins TRBV20-1 to TRBJ2-7; 9 bases line up with TRBD1. J was trimmed by 6 bases and V by 3 bases; bases with no gene match: 9. Germline CDR1 and CDR2: DFQATT and SNEGSKA (reference sequence). CDR3 length equals 14 residues. The CDR3 loop reads CSASLGTGRVEQYF. CDR3 coding DNA: TGCAGTGCTAGTTTAGGGACAGGGAGGGTCGAGCAGTACTTC.

This clonotype was recorded a few times. The V call is TRBV4-3, the J call TRBJ2-1; 7 bases match TRBD2. Germline V gene lookup returns CDR1 LGHNA and CDR2 YSLEER. The V segment lost 0 bases and the J segment 10 bases; nucleotides outside the gene matches: 6. The CDR3 is made up of 14 amino acids. The CDR3, as DNA: TGCGCCAGCAGCCAAGATGGGGGAGCGGGGGAGCAGTTCTTC. This encodes CASSQDGGAGEQFF.

This clonotype was seen a few times. The chain couples TRBV5-5 to TRBJ2-7; D gene unclear. Trimming stripped 0 bases from V and 2 bases from J, with 9 bases between. Germline V gives CDR1 SGHKS, CDR2 YYEKEE (reference sequence). The CDR3 is 14 amino acids. CDR3 loop: CASSLGAEPYEQYF. The CDR3 DNA reads TGTGCCAGCAGCTTGGGTGCGGAACCCTACGAGCAGTACTTC.

The chain carries TRBV6-2 or TRBV6-3 and TRBJ1-2, with 8 bases aligning to TRBD1. Losses at the gene ends were 2 bases for V and 4 bases for J; bases not matched to a gene: 3. The CDR3 contains 14 residues. Per germline, CDR1 MNHEY and CDR2 SVGEGT. In nucleotides, the CDR3 is TGTGCCAGCAGTTACGGACAGGGCCTCTATGGCTACACCTTC. It specifies CASSYGQGLYGYTF.

This clonotype was seen a handful of times. This chain joins TRBV6-6 and TRBJ2-2; possible D gene TRBD1, 6 bases. Germline CDR1 is MNHNY and CDR2 is SVGAGI (reference sequence). The CDR3 spans 14 residues. The V end was cut by 9 bases, the J end by 6 bases, with 17 bases between. CDR3 nucleotide sequence: TGTGCCAGTTGGGGCAGGGGTAAACCCGGGGAGCTGTTTTTT. This encodes CASWGRGKPGELFF.

The chain joins TRBV7-2 to TRBJ1-2, with D perhaps matching TRBD1 (6 bases). Trimming cost V 2 bases and J 8 bases, with 18 bases left between them. The germline CDR1 and CDR2 sequences are SGHTA and FQGNSA. The CDR3 sequence is 15 residues long. The CDR3 sequence: CASSLFGSGAVGYTF. In DNA, the CDR3 is TGTGCCAGCAGCTTATTTGGGTCAGGGGCAGTCGGCTACACCTTC.

The table lists this clonotype with a few counts. The chain has TRBV24-1 and TRBJ2-3, with 7 bases aligning to TRBD1. This CDR3 has 14 residues. The J segment lost 2 bases and the V segment lost 9 bases, leaving 7 bases of the junction unmatched. Germline CDR1 KGHDR, CDR2 SFDVKD. CDR3 coding DNA: TGTGCCACCGCTGGGACAGAAAACACAGATACGCAGTATTTT. This codes for CATAGTENTDTQYF.

The chain combines TRBV24-1 with TRBJ2-3; no firm D call. CDR1 is KGHDR and CDR2 is SFDVKD in the germline V gene. V lost 2 bases and J 2 bases, leaving 4 bases between the germline ends. The CDR3 runs 13 residues. CDR3 sequence: CATSDSATDTQYF. The CDR3 DNA is TGTGCCACCAGTGATTCGGCCACAGATACGCAGTATTTT.

This clonotype was picked up a small number of times. The chain has TRBV5-1 and TRBJ1-6; the match to TRBD1 covers 7 bases. This CDR3 region has 14 residues. Germline CDR1 SGHRS, CDR2 YFSETQ. V shed 2 bases and J 10 bases; nucleotides not matched to a gene: 6. This CDR3 is CASSFEQGQSPLHF. DNA of the CDR3: TGCGCCAGCAGCTTTGAACAGGGGCAGTCACCCCTCCACTTT.

This clonotype was picked up many times. The CDR3: CASSAGGGTDTQYF. CDR3 DNA sequence: TGTGCCAGCAGTGCGGGGGGGGGCACAGATACGCAGTATTTT. This rearrangement joins TRBV6-1 to TRBJ2-3; TRBD2 aligns across 8 bases. The germline gives CDR1 MNHNS, CDR2 SASEGT. After removal of 4 bases from V and 1 base from J, the junction contained 1 base not matched to a gene. The CDR3 has 14 amino acids.

Only a few counts were recorded for this clonotype. The chain joins TRBV7-3 to TRBJ1-1; 7 nucleotides align to TRBD1. The CDR3 length is 13 residues. V gave up 8 bases and J gave up 0 bases; unmatched junction bases: 3. CDR1 is SGHTA, CDR2 FQGTGA, per germline. CDR3 residues: CASGTAMNTEAFF. CDR3 nucleotides: TGTGCCAGCGGGACAGCAATGAACACTGAAGCTTTCTTT.

This clonotype was counted between two and nine times. The chain is built from TRBV27 and TRBJ2-3; D may correspond to TRBD1 or TRBD2 (5 bases each). V was cut by 8 bases and J by 0 bases, with 24 bases left in between. Germline assignment: CDR1 MNHEY and CDR2 SMNVEV (reference sequence). The CDR3 covers 18 residues. This CDR3 is CASASPRRGVWSTDTQYF. CDR3 sequence (DNA): TGTGCCAGCGCTTCCCCCAGGCGAGGGGTCTGGAGCACAGATACGCAGTATTTT.

This clonotype occurred many times. The chain joins TRBV5-1 to TRBJ2-7; TRBD1 might be the D (6 bases). Trimming took off 4 bases at V and 1 base at J, with 9 bases between the two ends. CDR3 length: 13 residues. CDR1 and CDR2 from the germline V gene are SGHRS and YFSETQ. Here the CDR3 reads CASSPGQSYEQYF. CDR3 nucleotides: TGCGCCAGCAGCCCCGGACAGTCCTACGAGCAGTACTTC.

This clonotype was picked up a small number of times. This chain's CDR3 is CASSLTRLADRWGANVLTF. CDR3 DNA: TGTGCCAGCAGTCTAACCCGACTAGCCGATCGTTGGGGGGCCAACGTCCTGACTTTC. The J gene is TRBJ2-6, the V gene TRBV12-3 or TRBV12-4, with 7 bases matching TRBD2. V gave up 5 bases and J gave up 4 bases; unmatched junction bases: 17. This CDR3 spans 19 amino acids.

There are a few counts of this clonotype. The rearrangement joins TRBV20-1 to TRBJ1-1, with D possibly being TRBD1 (6 bases). This CDR3 contains 12 residues. V lost 3 bases, J lost 1 base, and 6 bases lay in between. Germline V gene data show CDR1 as DFQATT and CDR2 as SNEGSKA (reference sequence). CDR3 coding DNA: TGCAGTGCTAGCAGGGGGAACACTGAAGCTTTCTTT. This sequence encodes CSASRGNTEAFF.

This clonotype was counted a few times. This sequence joins TRBV29-1 and TRBJ2-1; possible D gene TRBD2, 7 bases. V lost 6 bases to trimming and J lost 8 bases, with 17 bases between them. Germline V lookup: CDR1 SQVTM, CDR2 ANQGSEA. The CDR3 contains 13 residues. The CDR3 coding sequence is TGCAGCGTACGGGGGGCCGGTGGGGATGAGCAGTTCTTC. Translation gives CSVRGAGGDEQFF.

The V gene is TRBV12-3 or TRBV12-4, the J gene TRBJ2-3, with 8 bases lining up with TRBD2. This CDR3 region has 16 residues. With V trimmed by 5 bases and J by 2 bases, 9 bases remained unmatched. The CDR3 coding sequence is TGTGCCAGCAGTCCCCTACTAGCGGACTCCACAGATACGCAGTATTTT. Amino acids: CASSPLLADSTDTQYF.

This clonotype was picked up many times. V gene TRBV11-2 combines with J gene TRBJ2-1; D is unresolved. This CDR3 spans 15 amino acids. Germline CDR1 SGHAT, CDR2 FQNNGV. V lost 4 bases to trimming and J lost 2 bases, with 12 bases between them. The CDR3 nucleotides are TGTGCCAGCAGCTCGACCACTACCCCCTACAATGAGCAGTTCTTC. This sequence encodes CASSSTTTPYNEQFF.

The chain carries TRBV11-3 and TRBJ2-5; D remains ambiguous. The V end lost 5 bases, the J end lost 7 bases, and 14 bases lay between the germline ends. The CDR3 covers 13 residues. In germline, CDR1 is SGHNT, CDR2 YENEEA. CDR3 loop: CASSPMATGTQYF. The CDR3 DNA sequence: TGTGCCAGCAGCCCCATGGCCACGGGGACCCAGTACTTC.

The chain combines TRBV6-6 with TRBJ2-5; the D gene is possibly TRBD1 (5 bases). This CDR3 spans 14 amino acids. With 5 bases removed from V and 3 bases from J, the gap between germline ends came to 13 bases. Germline V lookup: CDR1 MNHNY, CDR2 SVGAGI (reference sequence). The CDR3 loop reads CASSGSGKKETQYF. In DNA form, the CDR3 reads TGTGCCAGCAGTGGATCAGGGAAGAAAGAGACCCAGTACTTC.

The CDR3 region is CASMDRPYEQYF. In DNA, the CDR3 is TGTGCCAGCATGGACAGACCCTACGAGCAGTACTTC. The chain uses TRBV12-3 or TRBV12-4 and TRBJ2-7, with D perhaps matching TRBD1 (6 bases). V lost 7 bases and J lost 2, with 9 bases in between. CDR3 length: 12 amino acids.

The chain carries TRBV20-1 and TRBJ2-1; no clear D. The CDR3 is 12 amino acids. The V end was cut by 2 bases, the J end by 4 bases, with 6 bases between. Germline V CDR1 and CDR2: DFQATT, SNEGSKA (reference sequence). The DNA for the CDR3 is TGCAGTGCTAGACGGCTTTACAATGAGCAGTTCTTC. Translation: CSARRLYNEQFF.

V and J are TRBV6-2 or TRBV6-3 and TRBJ2-5; D may be TRBD1 (5 bases). Trimming took off 10 bases at V and 4 bases at J, with 19 bases between the two ends. Germline V gene data show CDR1 as MNHEY and CDR2 as SVGEGT. This CDR3 comprises 14 residues. The CDR3: CATNPRDWGETQYF. The CDR3 bases are TGTGCCACCAACCCCAGGGATTGGGGAGAGACCCAGTACTTC.

The chain combines TRBV11-2 with TRBJ1-2; D may be TRBD1 (5 bases). CDR3 length equals 15 residues. The V gene's germline CDR1 is SGHAT and CDR2 FQNNGV. Deletions cut 5 bases from V and 4 bases from J, with 17 bases between. The CDR3 sequence: CASSRPGGGGYGYTF. The CDR3 nucleotides read TGTGCCAGCAGCCGCCCTGGGGGGGGAGGCTATGGCTACACCTTC.

This sequence joins TRBV4-2 and TRBJ2-5, with 9 bases lining up with TRBD2. The junction had 15 bases not matched to a gene; V was cut back by 5 bases and J by 5 bases. This CDR3 contains 17 residues. Germline-derived CDR1 and CDR2 are LGHNA and YNFKEQ. The CDR3 here is CASSALRGAGGGETQYF. In DNA form, the CDR3 reads TGTGCCAGCAGCGCCCTTAGGGGAGCGGGGGGCGGGGAGACCCAGTACTTC.

The count of this clonotype is one. The gene calls are TRBV5-1 and TRBJ1-5; TRBD1 matches 7 bases. The germline gives CDR1 SGHRS, CDR2 YFSETQ. The junction had 10 bases not matched to a gene; V was cut back by 4 bases and J by 6 bases. The CDR3 runs 15 residues. Here the CDR3 reads CASSPTTGNRQPQHF. Here the CDR3 DNA reads TGCGCCAGCAGCCCTACGACAGGGAACCGTCAGCCCCAGCATTTT.